The rows below give T cell receptor beta chains drawn from one sample of a study of blood T cells in healthy people across ages. TCRdb reprocessed the 5' RACE reads via MiXCR and lists one record per CDR3 protein. The top ten clones hold approximately 3.6% of a sample with under 800,000 distinct CDR3 sequences, around 20% of them seen once. Sequenced sample: blood. These receptors were obtained from a man between 65 and 79 years old in good health. Each CDR3 is given with its conserved first and last residue.

>15|TRBV6-2/TRBV6-3
CASSYSSGELETQYF
>12|TRBV6-2/TRBV6-3
CASNQLYNEQFF
>14|TRBV7-9
CASSLQRDSYEQYF
>17|TRBV12-3/TRBV12-4
CASSPPGTSGRTDTEYF
>15|TRBV13
CASSLSGRSYNEQFF
>14|TRBV20-1
CSAPSVRANTEAFF
>12|TRBV3-1
CASSQPSGTQYF
>13|TRBV7-2
CASSLARYNEQFF
>13|TRBV12-3/TRBV12-4
CASSSGRRYEQYF
>14|TRBV20-1
CSARTPTVPETQYF
>12|TRBV29-1
CSVPYEGRGYTF
>19|TRBV10-3
CAISAASGSVFSSYNEQFF
>16|TRBV7-3
CASSLTPSGGYNEQFF
>14|TRBV7-2
CASSPSRALETQYF
>18|TRBV6-2/TRBV6-3
CASSADGREATTNEKLFF
>13|TRBV7-8
CASSTRTGNGYTF
>16|TRBV4-1
CASSQVGAGHTGELFF